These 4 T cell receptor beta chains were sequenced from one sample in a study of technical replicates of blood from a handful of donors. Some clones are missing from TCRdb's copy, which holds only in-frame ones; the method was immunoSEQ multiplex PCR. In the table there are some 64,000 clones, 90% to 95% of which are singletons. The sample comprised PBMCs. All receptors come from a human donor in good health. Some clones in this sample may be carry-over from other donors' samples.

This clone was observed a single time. CDR3 nucleotide sequence: TGTGCCAGCAGCTTAGTAGGCGGGGGTACTGAGCAGTTCTTC. Its protein is CASSLVGGGTEQFF. The genes are TRBV11-3 and TRBJ2-1; TRBD2 matches at 7 bases. This CDR3 contains 14 residues. CDR1 SGHNT and CDR2 YENEEA come from the germline V gene. After removal of 1 base from V and 9 bases from J, the junction contained 6 bases not matched to a gene.

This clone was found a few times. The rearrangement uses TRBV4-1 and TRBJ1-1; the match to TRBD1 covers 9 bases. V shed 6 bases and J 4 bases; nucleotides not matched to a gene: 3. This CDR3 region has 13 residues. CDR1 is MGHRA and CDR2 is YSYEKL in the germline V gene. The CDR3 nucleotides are TGCGCCAGCAGGCGACAGGGGGGCACTGAAGCTTTCTTT. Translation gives CASRRQGGTEAFF.

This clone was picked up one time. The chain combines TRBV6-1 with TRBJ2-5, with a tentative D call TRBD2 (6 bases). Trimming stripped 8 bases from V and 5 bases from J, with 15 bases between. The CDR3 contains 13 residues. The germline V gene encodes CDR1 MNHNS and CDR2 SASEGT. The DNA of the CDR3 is TGTGCCAGCCGGGACCTGGAGGGGGAGACCCAGTACTTC. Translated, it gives CASRDLEGETQYF.

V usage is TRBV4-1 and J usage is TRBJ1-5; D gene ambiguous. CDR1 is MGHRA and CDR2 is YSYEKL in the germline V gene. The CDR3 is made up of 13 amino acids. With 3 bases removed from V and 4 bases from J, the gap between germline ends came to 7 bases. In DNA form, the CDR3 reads TGCGCCAGCAGCCAGCGACTTAATCAGCCCCAGCATTTT. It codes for CASSQRLNQPQHF.